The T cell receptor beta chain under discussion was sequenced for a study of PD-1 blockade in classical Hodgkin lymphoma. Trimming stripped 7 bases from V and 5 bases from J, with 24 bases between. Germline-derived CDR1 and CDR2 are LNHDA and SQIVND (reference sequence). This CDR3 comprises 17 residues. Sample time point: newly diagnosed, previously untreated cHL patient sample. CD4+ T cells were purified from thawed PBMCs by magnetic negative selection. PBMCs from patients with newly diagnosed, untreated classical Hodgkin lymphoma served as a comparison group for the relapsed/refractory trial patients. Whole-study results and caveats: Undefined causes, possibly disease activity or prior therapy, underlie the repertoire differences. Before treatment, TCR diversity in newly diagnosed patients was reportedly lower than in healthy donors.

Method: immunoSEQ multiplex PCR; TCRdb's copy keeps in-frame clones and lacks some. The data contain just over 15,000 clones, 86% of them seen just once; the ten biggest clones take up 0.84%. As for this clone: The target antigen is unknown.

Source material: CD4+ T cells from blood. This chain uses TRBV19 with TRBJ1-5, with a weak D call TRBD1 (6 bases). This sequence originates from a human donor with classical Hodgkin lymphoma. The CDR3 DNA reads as TGTGCCAGTACCACTAAAGGGGGGGCTCACCGCCATCAGCCCCAGCATTTT. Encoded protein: CASTTKGGAHRHQPQHF.